These 16 T cell receptor beta chains came from one sample sequenced in a study of T cell responses to AZD1222 COVID-19 vaccine. Some clones are missing from TCRdb's copy, which holds only in-frame ones; the method was immunoSEQ multiplex PCR. The table has about 150,000 clones, 90% seen once. Source: peripheral blood, taken 28 days after the second AZD1222 dose. All receptors come from an adult who received the AZD1222 COVID-19 vaccine.

The chain uses TRBV19 and TRBJ2-5, with D possibly TRBD1 on 5 matching bases. V was trimmed by 6 bases and J by 2 bases, leaving 13 bases between them. Germline values: CDR1 LNHDA, CDR2 SQIVND (reference sequence). The CDR3 length is 14 residues. In DNA, the CDR3 is TGTGCCAGTAGATCCCCAGGGCATCAAGAGACCCAGTACTTC. Its translation: CASRSPGHQETQYF.

The rearrangement uses TRBV2 and TRBJ2-7, with D tentatively TRBD1 (5 bases). CDR3 length: 15 residues. From germline, CDR1 is SNHLY and CDR2 FYNNEI. Trimming shortened V by 6 bases and J by 0 bases, and 15 bases separated the two germline ends. The chain's CDR3 is CASRERQSVSYEQYF. CDR3 sequence (DNA): TGTGCCAGCAGGGAAAGACAGTCAGTCTCCTACGAGCAGTACTTC.

The chain links TRBV7-3 to TRBJ2-3; TRBD2 might be the D (6 bases). The CDR3 length is 18 residues. Germline V lookup: CDR1 SGHTA, CDR2 FQGTGA. The germline V and J ends were trimmed by 2 bases and 0 bases, with 18 bases remaining between them. CDR3 nucleotides: TGTGCCAGCAGCTTAGCGTACGGTGGGAGGCGGAGCACAGATACGCAGTATTTT. Translating it yields CASSLAYGGRRSTDTQYF.

This clone was seen just once. The chain joins TRBV30 to TRBJ2-1, with D perhaps TRBD2 (6 bases). The V gene's germline CDR1 is GTSNPN and CDR2 SVGIG (reference sequence). V was cut by 3 bases and J by 8 bases, with 14 bases left in between. CDR3 length: 13 residues. The CDR3 spells CAWSQQQRDEQFF. For the CDR3, the DNA is TGTGCCTGGAGCCAACAGCAGCGGGATGAGCAGTTCTTC.

This chain joins TRBV3-1 (or the pseudogene TRBV3-2) and TRBJ2-7; D is undetermined. Germline V CDR1 and CDR2: LGHDT, YNNKEL (reference sequence). CDR3 length: 14 amino acids. The V end lost 4 bases, the J end lost 5 bases, and 15 bases lay between the germline ends. The CDR3 loop reads CASSPRRPPHEQYF. The CDR3 nucleotides are TGTGCCAGCAGCCCTCGCAGGCCCCCACACGAGCAGTACTTC.

This clone showed up just a few times. The chain uses TRBV19 and TRBJ1-2; 9 bases line up with TRBD1. Trimming removed 11 bases from V and 4 bases from J; junction bases left unmatched: 8. Germline loops: CDR1 LNHDA, CDR2 SQIVND (reference sequence). The CDR3 runs 13 residues. The CDR3 region has the DNA TGTGCCGTGGGGACAGGGAGTGCCTATGGCTACACCTTC. Its protein product is CAVGTGSAYGYTF.

The chain links TRBV28 to TRBJ2-2, with 10 bases aligning to TRBD2. The CDR3 loop spans 17 amino acids. CDR1 and CDR2 (germline): MDHEN, SYDVKM. The J segment lost 3 bases and the V segment lost 3 bases, leaving 7 bases of the junction unmatched. The CDR3 is CASSLELAGEYTGELFF. CDR3 bases: TGTGCCAGCAGTTTGGAGCTAGCGGGAGAGTACACCGGGGAGCTGTTTTTT.

V gene TRBV5-1 combines with J gene TRBJ2-2; 8 bases line up with TRBD2. The trim removed 4 bases at V and 7 bases at J, leaving 15 bases unmatched. Looked up from germline, CDR1 is SGHRS and CDR2 is YFSETQ. The CDR3 consists of 17 residues. CDR3 nucleotide sequence: TGCGCCAGCAGCCCCGGCCTAGCGGGCGACGAGAACGGGGAGCTGTTTTTT. Translating it yields CASSPGLAGDENGELFF.

The chain employs TRBV11-2 and TRBJ2-4; D might be TRBD2 (6 bases). Between the trimmed V and J ends, which lost 2 bases and 3 bases, there was a span of 20 bases. The CDR3 length is 18 residues. Germline lookup yields CDR1 SGHAT and CDR2 FQNNGV. DNA for the CDR3: TGTGCCAGCAGCTTAATGTCAGGGAGGCGGAGGGACAAAAACATTCAGTACTTC. Translated, it gives CASSLMSGRRRDKNIQYF.

This chain connects TRBV14 to TRBJ1-2, with a possible D match to TRBD1 (5 bases). V was shortened by 2 bases and J by 2 bases, with 12 bases between the two germline ends. The CDR3 is 15 amino acids. Germline CDR1 reads SGHDN; CDR2 reads FVKESK. The chain's CDR3 is CASSQYPGQNYGYTF. CDR3 DNA sequence: TGTGCCAGCAGCCAATACCCAGGGCAGAACTATGGCTACACCTTC.

The chain links TRBV6-5 to TRBJ1-2; D is undetermined. Trimming took off 3 bases at V and 1 base at J, with 6 bases between the two ends. Germline loops: CDR1 MNHEY, CDR2 SVGAGI. The CDR3 loop spans 13 amino acids. The CDR3 coding sequence is TGTGCCAGCAGTTATTCCGTTAACTATGGCTACACCTTC. Translating it yields CASSYSVNYGYTF.

V is TRBV6-4 and J is TRBJ1-4; the D is unclear. Trimming pared 4 bases from V and 5 bases from J, leaving 8 bases between. Per germline, CDR1 MRHNA and CDR2 SNTAGT. CDR3 length equals 13 residues. CDR3 in DNA: TGTGCCAGCAGTGCCGCAGCCAATGAAAAACTGTTTTTT. Its protein is CASSAAANEKLFF.

The V and J genes are TRBV14 and TRBJ1-6; D is possibly TRBD1 (5 bases). Per germline, CDR1 SGHDN and CDR2 FVKESK. Trimming pared 5 bases from V and 6 bases from J, leaving 14 bases between. CDR3 length equals 15 residues. CDR3 loop: CASSVQAQGNSPLHF. The CDR3 bases are TGTGCCAGCAGCGTACAGGCTCAGGGTAATTCACCCCTCCACTTT.

This clone has a handful of counts. V and J are TRBV7-2 and TRBJ2-7; tentative D call: TRBD1 (6 bases). Germline lookup yields CDR1 SGHTA and CDR2 FQGNSA. This CDR3 comprises 13 residues. V dropped 4 bases and J dropped 6 bases, with 13 bases sitting between them. DNA of the CDR3: TGTGCCAGCAGCTCACAGGGTTACTCCGAGCAGTACTTC. As protein: CASSSQGYSEQYF.

The chain links TRBV11-3 to TRBJ2-1; 8 bases agree with TRBD2. The CDR3 extends over 16 amino acids. J was trimmed by 4 bases and V by 2 bases; bases with no gene match: 7. Germline CDR1 reads SGHNT; CDR2 reads YENEEA. Here the CDR3 DNA reads TGTGCCAGCAGCTTACGCCGGGAGGGGCGATACAATGAGCAGTTCTTC. It yields the protein CASSLRREGRYNEQFF.

This chain connects TRBV27 to TRBJ1-1; TRBD1 might be the D (6 bases). The CDR3 consists of 14 residues. In germline, CDR1 is MNHEY, CDR2 SMNVEV (reference sequence). Trimming shortened V by 6 bases and J by 0 bases, and 11 bases separated the two germline ends. DNA of the CDR3: TGTGCCAGCAGCAAGGGGGTCGTGAACACTGAAGCTTTCTTT. Translated, it gives CASSKGVVNTEAFF.